One T cell receptor beta chain is described in this entry. Its cognate antigen is unknown. The sample belongs to a study of T cell responses to AZD1222 COVID-19 vaccine. Samples with a second dose at about 4 or about 12 weeks were pooled together. The repertoire was sequenced with immunoSEQ multiplex PCR; TCRdb's copy has only in-frame clones and lacks some. The sample records 160,000 or so clones, 90% being singletons. Study findings and constraints: It should be noted that donors were predominantly white British and more often female, and clonal diversity was possibly underestimated. Two doses of AZD1222 preceded a rise in Spike-specific TCR breadth and depth.

CDR3 length: 14 amino acids. Trimming cost V 0 bases and J 3 bases, with 10 bases left between them. Germline V CDR1 and CDR2: SGHRS, YFSETQ. Sequencing was performed on peripheral blood, taken 28 days after the second AZD1222 dose. V and J are TRBV5-1 and TRBJ2-7, with D perhaps matching TRBD1 (6 bases). The TCR comes from an adult who received the AZD1222 COVID-19 vaccine. The CDR3 loop is CASSLEGTIYEQYF. The CDR3, as DNA: TGCGCCAGCAGCTTGGAAGGGACAATCTACGAGCAGTACTTC.